The next 30 T cell receptor beta chains were all read from a single sample in a study of cytomegalovirus exposure and HLA in healthy donors. The PCR employed 60 Vbeta primers together with 13 Jbeta primers. TCRdb's table, derived via immunoSEQ multiplex PCR, lists solely in-frame clones and lacks some. Altogether 95,000 to 150,000 clones are present, about three fifths being singletons, with the ten largest covering roughly 8.6%. Sequencing was carried out using PBMCs. The receptors shown here come from a woman aged 40 to 50 in good health and CMV-seropositive.

This clone was counted between two and nine times. V and J are TRBV7-9 and TRBJ1-4; D not resolved. The CDR3 extends over 15 amino acids. Germline-derived CDR1 and CDR2 are SEHNR and FQNEAQ (reference sequence). The V end lost 5 bases, the J end lost 0 bases, and 10 bases lay between the germline ends. Here the CDR3 DNA reads TGTGCCAGCAGCCCCGTGGGAGCAACTAATGAAAAACTGTTTTTT. It yields the protein CASSPVGATNEKLFF.

This chain connects TRBV9 to TRBJ2-1, with 9 bases lining up with TRBD2. J was trimmed by 13 bases and V by 1 base; bases with no gene match: 9. The CDR3 loop spans 14 amino acids. CDR1 SGDLS and CDR2 YYNGEE come from the germline V gene. The CDR3 sequence is CASSVYLAGGPQFF. The CDR3 region has the DNA TGTGCCAGCAGCGTATACCTCGCGGGGGGGCCTCAGTTCTTC. Based on the CDR3 plus reference TRBV9 and TRBJ2-1, the full variable domain is DSGVTQTPKHLITATGQRVTLRCSPRSGDLSVYWYQQSLDQGLQFLIQYYNGEERAKGNILERFSAQQFPDLHSELNLSSLELGDSALYFCASSVYLAGGPQFFGPGTRLTVL.

This chain uses TRBV5-1 with TRBJ1-1; no reliable D call. The CDR3 spans 16 residues. Trimming removed 0 bases from V and 4 bases from J, with 16 bases in between. Germline V gives CDR1 SGHRS, CDR2 YFSETQ. The CDR3 spells CASSLGRSMFGTEAFF. In DNA, the CDR3 is TGCGCCAGCAGCTTGGGACGGAGCATGTTTGGCACTGAAGCTTTCTTT.

J is TRBJ1-5 and V is TRBV2; the match to TRBD1 covers 10 bases. Germline V lookup: CDR1 SNHLY, CDR2 FYNNEI. The length of the CDR3 is 14 residues. V lost 6 bases and J lost 6; bases outside the gene matches: 5. CDR3: CASSGDRGGQPQHF. The CDR3, as DNA: TGTGCCAGCAGCGGGGACAGGGGCGGTCAGCCCCAGCATTTT.

The V gene is TRBV6-6, the J gene TRBJ1-1; 9 nucleotides agree with TRBD1. The germline CDR1 and CDR2 sequences are MNHNY and SVGAGI (reference sequence). The CDR3 sequence is 11 residues long. The J segment lost 10 bases and the V segment lost 7 bases, leaving 4 bases of the junction unmatched. The CDR3 region is CASTQQGAAFF. The CDR3 coding sequence is TGTGCCAGCACCCAACAGGGGGCAGCTTTCTTT.

The count of this clone is one. This sequence joins TRBV6-1 and TRBJ2-1; 8 bases match TRBD1. The CDR3 is 15 residues long. Germline lookup yields CDR1 MNHNS and CDR2 SASEGT. Unmatched junction bases numbered 10, after V lost 5 bases and J lost 7 bases. The CDR3 nucleotides read TGTGCCAGCAGTCCTCGACAGGGGCCCCTGAATGAGCAGTTCTTC. This sequence encodes CASSPRQGPLNEQFF.

This clone was detected only once. V is TRBV6-4 and J is TRBJ1-1, with TRBD1 as a possible D gene (5 bases). Germline V gives CDR1 MRHNA, CDR2 SNTAGT. CDR3 length: 13 amino acids. Between the trimmed V and J ends, which lost 4 bases and 6 bases, there was a span of 12 bases. The CDR3, as DNA: TGTGCCAGCAGTGGGACTTGGGGGGCTGAAGCTTTCTTT. Translated: CASSGTWGAEAFF.

The rearrangement joins TRBV10-1 to TRBJ1-1; D not certain. CDR3 size: 17 residues. Germline V lookup: CDR1 WNHNN, CDR2 SYGVQD (reference sequence). Trimming took 4 bases from V and 1 from J, leaving 19 bases between them. CDR3 nucleotides: TGCGCCAGCAGTGCCGCCCCCGGGGATTTTCAGAACACTGAAGCTTTCTTT. Protein product: CASSAAPGDFQNTEAFF.

This clone has just one count. This chain uses TRBV7-6 with TRBJ2-7, with TRBD2 matching 12 bases. CDR1 is SGHVS and CDR2 is FNYEAQ in the germline V gene. This CDR3 comprises 16 residues. V was pared by 4 bases and J by 7 bases, with 11 bases of the junction left unmatched. The CDR3 region is CASSSRTSGTSGEQYF. DNA for the CDR3: TGTGCCAGCAGCTCACGGACTAGCGGGACGTCGGGAGAGCAGTACTTC.

This clone occurred a few times. The chain recombines TRBV14 with TRBJ1-5; D gene unclear. The germline V gene has CDR1 SGHDN and CDR2 FVKESK. V was pared by 0 bases and J by 3 bases, with 9 bases between. This CDR3 comprises 15 residues. The DNA of the CDR3 is TGTGCCAGCAGCCAAGATACAGTTCCCAATCAGCCCCAGCATTTT. Amino acids: CASSQDTVPNQPQHF.

The chain uses TRBV29-1 and TRBJ2-2, with D perhaps TRBD2 (5 bases). CDR3 size: 14 residues. Germline CDR1 is SQVTM and CDR2 is ANQGSEA. Trimming shortened V by 4 bases and J by 6 bases, and 15 bases separated the two germline ends. CDR3 sequence reads: CSVGSSSIAGELFF. The DNA of the CDR3 is TGCAGCGTTGGTTCTAGCTCGATAGCCGGGGAGCTGTTTTTT.

This rearrangement joins TRBV6-6 to TRBJ1-5, with D unresolved. Germline-derived CDR1 and CDR2 are MNHNY and SVGAGI (reference sequence). The V end lost 2 bases, the J end lost 7 bases, and 12 bases lay between the germline ends. The CDR3 has 14 amino acids. The CDR3 here is CASSYRLLRQPQHF. In DNA, the CDR3 is TGTGCCAGCAGTTACCGCCTCCTGCGGCAGCCCCAGCATTTT.

The chain carries TRBV27 and TRBJ2-5; D might be TRBD1 (6 bases). The V gene lost 0 bases and the J gene lost 5 bases, with 13 bases spanning the gap. Per germline, CDR1 MNHEY and CDR2 SMNVEV (reference sequence). The CDR3 extends over 15 amino acids. The chain's CDR3 is CASSLSGTIGETQYF. In DNA form, the CDR3 reads TGTGCCAGCAGTTTATCCGGGACAATCGGTGAGACCCAGTACTTC.

The chain combines TRBV18 with TRBJ1-1, with 9 bases fitting TRBD1. CDR1 and CDR2 (germline): KGHSH, LQKENI. V was clipped by 4 bases and J by 3 bases; unmatched bases: 9. The CDR3 has 16 amino acids. CDR3 nucleotide sequence: TGTGCCAGCTCACACTACCGGGACAGGGCTCACACTGAAGCTTTCTTT. Amino acids: CASSHYRDRAHTEAFF.

J is TRBJ2-7 and V is TRBV13; 8 nucleotides align to TRBD2. Germline CDR1 is PRHDT and CDR2 is FYEKMQ (reference sequence). The J segment lost 0 bases and the V segment lost 2 bases, leaving 0 bases of the junction unmatched. This CDR3 spans 14 amino acids. Here the CDR3 DNA reads TGTGCCAGCAGCTTAAGCGGGGGCTCCTACGAGCAGTACTTC. This codes for CASSLSGGSYEQYF.

Turning to this clone: Mismatch with germline at one junction end may stem from a read error. This chain links TRBV7-7 with TRBJ2-7, with 7 bases lining up with TRBD2. This CDR3 region has 13 residues. Germline lookup yields CDR1 SSHAT and CDR2 FNYEAQ (reference sequence). The CDR3 nucleotides are TGTGCTAGCAGCTTAGGCGGGAGAAGCGAGCAGTACTTC. Encoded protein: CASSLGGRSEQYF.

A single count supports this clone. The chain's CDR3 is CATSGQLRQFF. The CDR3 bases are TGTGCCACCTCCGGACAGTTAAGGCAGTTCTTC. The chain carries TRBV19 and TRBJ2-1, with D maybe TRBD1 (6 bases). Trimming took off 10 bases at V and 12 bases at J, with 16 bases between the two ends. The CDR3 spans 11 residues. Germline loops: CDR1 LNHDA, CDR2 SQIVND (reference sequence).

The chain employs TRBV29-1 and TRBJ1-2, with 9 bases lining up with TRBD1. The CDR3 extends over 13 amino acids. V dropped 7 bases and J dropped 6; count of bases not matched to a gene: 9. CDR1 is SQVTM, CDR2 ANQGSEA, per germline. CDR3 sequence: CSAWGQGGDGYTF. In nucleotides, the CDR3 is TGCAGCGCCTGGGGACAGGGAGGGGATGGCTACACCTTC.

The chain links TRBV28 to TRBJ1-2, with no clear D. The germline CDR1 and CDR2 sequences are MDHEN and SYDVKM. There are 13 residues in the CDR3. With 8 bases removed from V and 2 bases from J, the gap between germline ends came to 12 bases. The CDR3 reads CASLTVGNYGYTF. The CDR3 DNA reads TGTGCCAGCCTCACGGTGGGCAACTATGGCTACACCTTC.

The chain links TRBV5-6 to TRBJ2-3; D unresolved. V was trimmed by 6 bases and J by 6 bases, leaving 20 bases between them. The CDR3 covers 15 residues. The V gene's germline CDR1 is SGHDT and CDR2 YYEEEE. CDR3 DNA sequence: TGTGCCAGCATCCCTCGGGTTCCTACCTTGGATACGCAGTATTTT. It encodes CASIPRVPTLDTQYF.

CDR3 sequence reads: CASFGQGIGETQYF. The CDR3 nucleotides are TGTGCCAGCTTCGGACAGGGGATAGGGGAGACCCAGTACTTC. V usage is TRBV5-8 and J usage is TRBJ2-5; 9 nucleotides match TRBD1. Germline assignment: CDR1 SGHTS and CDR2 YDEGEE. The CDR3 sequence is 14 residues long. V was pared by 7 bases and J by 5 bases, with 9 bases of the junction left unmatched.

The chain has TRBV4-1 and TRBJ1-2, with unresolved D. The CDR3 is 16 residues long. V was clipped by 0 bases and J by 2 bases, with 13 bases between them. Germline values: CDR1 MGHRA, CDR2 YSYEKL. In DNA, the CDR3 is TGCGCCAGCAGCCAAGAGGTGGCAGGATCCAACTATGGCTACACCTTC. Residues: CASSQEVAGSNYGYTF.

This clone was counted a single time. The chain carries TRBV6-5 and TRBJ1-5, with D unclear. The CDR3 has 15 residues. Germline CDR1 is MNHEY and CDR2 is SVGAGI. The germline V and J ends were trimmed by 0 bases and 1 base, with 7 bases remaining between them. The CDR3 DNA follows: TGTGCCAGCAGTTACTCGAGGAACAGCAATCAGCCCCAGCATTTT. Residues: CASSYSRNSNQPQHF.

The rearrangement uses TRBV2 and TRBJ1-2; D unresolved. Looked up from germline, CDR1 is SNHLY and CDR2 is FYNNEI. Trimming shortened V by 6 bases and J by 2 bases, and 10 bases separated the two germline ends. The CDR3 is 13 amino acids. CDR3 amino acids: CASRLAGNYGYTF. DNA for the CDR3: TGTGCCAGCAGGTTAGCGGGGAACTATGGCTACACCTTC.

The CDR3 loop reads CASGLAGVQETQYF. The DNA of the CDR3 is TGTGCCAGCGGGCTAGCGGGCGTCCAAGAGACCCAGTACTTC. The V and J genes are TRBV6-6 and TRBJ2-5, with 8 positions matching TRBD2. The CDR3 sequence is 14 residues long. Germline V gives CDR1 MNHNY, CDR2 SVGAGI (reference sequence). V dropped 8 bases and J dropped 1; count of bases not matched to a gene: 6.

In its sample, this clone was seen many times. The V gene is TRBV5-5, the J gene TRBJ2-7; TRBD1 might be the D (5 bases). The CDR3 contains 12 residues. V lost 2 bases to trimming and J lost 4 bases, with 7 bases between them. The germline V gene has CDR1 SGHKS and CDR2 YYEKEE (reference sequence). The CDR3 reads CASSFQGYEQYF. As DNA, the CDR3 is TGTGCCAGCAGCTTCCAGGGATACGAGCAGTACTTC.

The CDR3 region is CASSAAGRGAGNYGYTF. DNA of the CDR3: TGTGCCAGCAGTGCAGCGGGACGGGGGGCCGGTAACTATGGCTACACCTTC. This chain connects TRBV6-1 to TRBJ1-2; tentatively, D is TRBD1 (6 bases). The V gene lost 4 bases and the J gene lost 1 base, with 19 bases spanning the gap. The CDR3 is 17 residues long. CDR1 and CDR2 (germline): MNHNS, SASEGT.

The J gene is TRBJ2-7, the V gene TRBV7-9, with D uncertain. This CDR3 contains 15 residues. V lost 3 bases and J 3 bases, leaving 15 bases between the germline ends. Germline CDR1 is SEHNR and CDR2 is FQNEAQ (reference sequence). CDR3 sequence: CASSFPVEPYYEQYF. CDR3 nucleotide sequence: TGTGCCAGCAGCTTCCCTGTGGAGCCTTACTACGAGCAGTACTTC.

In this sample, this clone turned up a few times. In nucleotides, the CDR3 is TGTGCCAGCAGCTATACAATGAACACTGAAGCTTTCTTT. Translating gives CASSYTMNTEAFF. The rearrangement uses TRBV11-2 and TRBJ1-1, with D unclear. The germline V gene has CDR1 SGHAT and CDR2 FQNNGV. This CDR3 region has 13 residues. Trimming took 4 bases from V and 0 from J, leaving 6 bases between them. The full variable domain, with the rest looked up from reference TRBV11-2 and TRBJ1-1, is EAGVAQSPRYKIIEKRQSVAFWCNPISGHATLYWYQQILGQGPKLLIQFQNNGVVDDSQLPKDRFSAERLKGVDSTLKIQPAKLEDSAVYLCASSYTMNTEAFFGQGTRLTVV.

The V and J genes are TRBV27 and TRBJ2-3, with D perhaps matching TRBD1 (6 bases). The CDR3 sequence is 15 residues long. Trimming pared 4 bases from V and 5 bases from J, leaving 16 bases between. Germline values: CDR1 MNHEY, CDR2 SMNVEV (reference sequence). In nucleotides, the CDR3 is TGTGCCAGCAGTTCCCCCGGGACAAAGGGAGATACGCAGTATTTT. Its protein product is CASSSPGTKGDTQYF.